One and the same sample provided the 17 T cell receptor beta chains below, sequenced in a study of T cell repertoires and HLA-DP antigens. Their antigens remain unidentified. Sequencing used immunoSEQ multiplex PCR; TCRdb keeps in-frame clones, though not all of them. The sample contains about 73,000 clones, just under 80% of which appear only once. Sequencing was done on a sample of CD4+ T cells from PBMCs. These receptors came from a man aged 55 to 70 in good health and CMV-seronegative.

The chain has TRBV7-2 and TRBJ1-5; D is undetermined. The CDR3 has 15 amino acids. V lost 1 base to trimming and J lost 6 bases, with 13 bases between them. Germline V gives CDR1 SGHTA, CDR2 FQGNSA. In DNA, the CDR3 is TGTGCCAGCAGCTTAGGAGGAGACATCAGTCAGCCCCAGCATTTT. This gives the protein CASSLGGDISQPQHF.

The chain links TRBV5-8 to TRBJ1-5; D gene ambiguous. V lost 6 bases and J 3 bases, leaving 10 bases between the germline ends. The CDR3 has 13 amino acids. Looked up from germline, CDR1 is SGHTS and CDR2 is YDEGEE. Written as DNA, the CDR3 is TGTGCCAGCACTATGGGATTCAATCAGCCCCAGCATTTT. Translation: CASTMGFNQPQHF.

The rearrangement uses TRBV19 and TRBJ2-3; D perhaps matches TRBD2 (6 bases). The CDR3 is 15 residues long. Trimming removed 3 bases from V and 1 base from J, with 11 bases in between. Germline V gives CDR1 LNHDA, CDR2 SQIVND (reference sequence). As DNA, the CDR3 is TGTGCCAGTAGTATGCGGGGAGGTGGCACAGATACGCAGTATTTT. This sequence encodes CASSMRGGGTDTQYF.

The chain links TRBV7-8 to TRBJ1-5; unclear D gene. V lost 5 bases to trimming and J lost 2 bases, with 13 bases between them. From germline, CDR1 is SGHVS and CDR2 FQNEAQ. This CDR3 spans 15 amino acids. CDR3 coding DNA: TGTGCCAGCAGCGCGACGCGAACAGGCAATCAGCCCCAGCATTTT. Encoded protein: CASSATRTGNQPQHF.

CDR3 nucleotide sequence: TGCGCCAGCAGCCAAGCTCGGACGGGTTCACCCCTCCACTTT. Its translation is CASSQARTGSPLHF. The rearrangement joins TRBV4-3 to TRBJ1-6; D gene unclear. Trimming took 1 base from V and 9 from J, leaving 10 bases between them. Germline V CDR1 and CDR2: LGHNA, YSLEER. This CDR3 comprises 14 residues.

V gene TRBV6-4 combines with J gene TRBJ2-2; 16 nucleotides match TRBD2. Trimming cost V 8 bases and J 4 bases; bases outside gene matches: 7. The CDR3 spans 17 residues. The germline V gene encodes CDR1 MRHNA and CDR2 SNTAGT. This CDR3 is CASRGLAGGPGTGELFF. In DNA, the CDR3 is TGTGCCAGCCGGGGACTAGCGGGAGGGCCCGGCACCGGGGAGCTGTTTTTT.

This chain uses TRBV5-6 with TRBJ1-2, with D hard to call. Germline V gene sequence: CDR1 SGHDT, CDR2 YYEEEE. Trimming cost V 4 bases and J 4 bases, with 8 bases left between them. This CDR3 has 12 residues. The CDR3 nucleotides read TGTGCCAGCAGCCCCGGGGTCTATGGCTACACCTTC. Its translation is CASSPGVYGYTF.

V usage is TRBV9 and J usage is TRBJ2-1; the D gene could be TRBD1 or TRBD2 (5 bases each). The V gene's germline CDR1 is SGDLS and CDR2 YYNGEE. The CDR3 runs to 15 residues. The V gene lost 6 bases and the J gene lost 10 bases, with 23 bases spanning the gap. The CDR3 bases are TGTGCCAGCACCCCATCCCCCGGGCTCGGGGACGAGCAGTTCTTC. Protein: CASTPSPGLGDEQFF.

This clone was recorded only once. The junction and the germline gene differ at one end; a read error may be behind it. The chain is built from TRBV19 and TRBJ1-1, with a weak D call TRBD1 (5 bases). Germline V CDR1 and CDR2: LNHDA, SQIVND (reference sequence). This CDR3 has 14 residues. The CDR3 here is CASSLDRPNTEAFF. CDR3 coding DNA: TGTGCCAGTAGTCTAGACAGACCCAACACTGAAGCTTTCTTT. The full variable domain, rest sourced from reference TRBV19 and TRBJ1-1, is DGGITQSPKYLFRKEGQNVTLSCEQNLNHDAMYWYRQDPGQGLRLIYYSQIVNDFQKGDIAEGYSVSREKKESFPLTVTSAQKNPTAFYLCASSLDRPNTEAFFGQGTRLTVV.

This chain uses TRBV27 with TRBJ2-1; the match to TRBD2 covers 14 bases. The CDR3 is 19 amino acids. From germline, CDR1 is MNHEY and CDR2 SMNVEV (reference sequence). V shed 4 bases and J 3 bases; nucleotides not matched to a gene: 11. CDR3 protein: CASSSPGLAGVMDYNEQFF. As DNA, the CDR3 is TGTGCCAGCAGTTCCCCGGGACTAGCGGGAGTTATGGACTACAATGAGCAGTTCTTC.

This clone appeared many times. The chain links TRBV4-3 to TRBJ1-4, with a tentative D call TRBD1 (5 bases). V lost 0 bases and J lost 4, with 9 bases in between. Germline CDR1 reads LGHNA; CDR2 reads YSLEER. The CDR3 is 15 residues long. This chain's CDR3 is CASSQDTGRNEKLFF. Written as DNA, the CDR3 is TGCGCCAGCAGCCAAGATACAGGCCGTAATGAAAAACTGTTTTTT.

Here the CDR3 reads CASSLGGAGAYEQYF. The CDR3 region has the DNA TGTGCCAGCAGCTTAGGGGGGGCAGGGGCCTACGAGCAGTACTTC. The chain links TRBV11-2 to TRBJ2-7, with D perhaps given as TRBD1 or TRBD2 (6 bases each). Germline lookup yields CDR1 SGHAT and CDR2 FQNNGV. This CDR3 spans 15 amino acids. The V gene lost 1 base and the J gene lost 2 bases, with 12 bases spanning the gap.

This clone was counted once. The genes are TRBV7-2 and TRBJ2-2, with D possibly matching TRBD2 (5 bases). V lost 4 bases, J lost 5 bases, and 8 bases lay in between. CDR1 and CDR2 (germline): SGHTA, FQGNSA. There are 13 residues in the CDR3. CDR3 region: CASSYLATGELFF. The CDR3 coding sequence is TGTGCCAGCAGCTACCTAGCAACCGGGGAGCTGTTTTTT.

The chain has TRBV11-3 and TRBJ1-1, with a tentative D call TRBD1 (5 bases). The germline V and J ends were trimmed by 0 bases and 10 bases, with 12 bases remaining between them. CDR3 length: 13 amino acids. Germline V lookup: CDR1 SGHNT, CDR2 YENEEA. In DNA form, the CDR3 reads TGTGCCAGCAGCTTAGATGACAGCGGGGGAGCTTTCTTT. Translation: CASSLDDSGGAFF.

This chain links TRBV2 with TRBJ2-1; 7 bases match TRBD1. J gave up 6 bases and V 7 bases, and 3 bases lay outside the gene matches. The CDR3 sequence is 12 residues long. The V gene's germline CDR1 is SNHLY and CDR2 FYNNEI. The CDR3 region is CASTGTANEQFF. CDR3 nucleotide sequence: TGTGCCAGCACCGGGACAGCCAATGAGCAGTTCTTC.

The chain is built from TRBV9 and TRBJ1-3; no reliable D call. CDR1 is SGDLS, CDR2 YYNGEE, per germline. The CDR3 is 12 amino acids. V was shortened by 4 bases and J by 3 bases, with 5 bases between the two germline ends. The CDR3 is CASSPRGNTIYF. CDR3 DNA: TGTGCCAGCAGCCCCCGTGGAAACACCATATATTTT.

The chain has TRBV15 and TRBJ1-5; D is unresolved. The germline V and J ends were trimmed by 0 bases and 3 bases, with 9 bases remaining between them. The CDR3 has 15 amino acids. Germline V gene sequence: CDR1 LNHNV, CDR2 YYDKDF (reference sequence). DNA of the CDR3: TGTGCCACCAGCAGAGATGGGGTTTTCAATCAGCCCCAGCATTTT. Translating it yields CATSRDGVFNQPQHF.